This TCR beta chain was sequenced in a study of blood T cell repertoires in COVID-19. Study at large: PBMCs, B-cell-depleted T cells, or T cells provided the cDNA or gDNA that made up the material.

This study enrolled people aged roughly 18 to 90 from under 25 US geographic areas. Sequencing used immunoSEQ multiplex PCR; TCRdb keeps in-frame clones, though not all of them. The data contain some 200,000 clones, about 83% of them singletons. Per germline, CDR1 SGHTA and CDR2 FQGNSA. The CDR3 is made up of 14 amino acids. The ends lost 3 bases at V and 9 bases at J; junction bases unmatched: 8. The rearrangement uses TRBV7-2 and TRBJ2-5, with 9 bases matching TRBD2. The sample consisted of PBMCs or T cells enriched from blood (not recorded which). The sequence derives from a woman aged 50 to 65 who had been exposed to COVID-19. The CDR3 DNA follows: TGTGCCAGCAGCTTGGGCGGGGGGGAAAAGGCCCAGTACTTC. Encoded protein: CASSLGGGEKAQYF.